The 21 T cell receptor beta chains below all came from one sample that was sequenced in a study of post-analysis software for immune sequencing data. Notes on the study in general: Among several TRBV segments more frequent in patients than controls were TRBV5-6, TRBV5-1 and TRBV20-1.

cDNA libraries of TCR beta carried unique molecular identifiers. TCRdb reprocessed the PCR reads with MiXCR, giving one entry per CDR3 protein. The sample lists more than 450,000 distinct CDR3 sequences, 44% occurring once. For these receptors, no antigen is known. Sample: blood. The receptors were sampled from a girl between 5 and 17 years old with multiple sclerosis.

The chain employs TRBV27 and TRBJ1-5; no definite D call. The V gene's germline CDR1 is MNHEY and CDR2 SMNVEV (reference sequence). The CDR3 spans 14 residues. V was shortened by 0 bases and J by 4 bases, with 7 bases between the two germline ends. The DNA of the CDR3 is TGTGCCAGCAGTTTATCGTGGCGGAATCAGCCCCAGCATTTT. Its protein product is CASSLSWRNQPQHF.

This sequence joins TRBV20-1 and TRBJ2-7, with D perhaps assigned TRBD1 or TRBD2 (5 bases each). The germline V and J ends were trimmed by 5 bases and 0 bases, with 20 bases remaining between them. CDR3 length: 16 residues. The germline CDR1 and CDR2 sequences are DFQATT and SNEGSKA (reference sequence). CDR3 amino acids: CSALNPAAGSSYEQYF. The CDR3 region has the DNA TGCAGTGCTCTCAACCCCGCGGCAGGGAGCTCCTACGAGCAGTACTTC.

As to this clonotype: One end of the junction varies from germline; a read error may be responsible. The rearrangement uses TRBV5-1 and TRBJ2-7; 7 bases are a match to TRBD1. Per the germline V gene, CDR1 is SGHRS and CDR2 is YFSETQ. The CDR3 runs 17 residues. In nucleotides, the CDR3 is TGCGCCAGCAGCTTGGACAAGTGGTGGGACAGATACTACGAGAAGTACTTC. The encoded protein is CASSLDKWWDRYYEKYF.

This sequence joins TRBV5-1 and TRBJ2-4; a possible D gene is TRBD2 (5 bases). The DNA end is a closer match to TRBJ2-7, so the J assignment may be wrong. The CDR3 contains 13 residues. CDR1 and CDR2 from the germline V gene are SGHRS and YFSETQ. The CDR3 bases are TGCGCCAGCAGCTTGGTAGAAGGAGGCGAGCAGTACTTC. Its translation: CASSLVEGGEQYF.

This clonotype was found a few times. The chain is built from TRBV4-1 and TRBJ1-2, with TRBD1 as a possible D gene (6 bases). The CDR3 covers 19 residues. V gave up 1 base and J gave up 1 base, with 22 bases separating them. Germline V gene lookup returns CDR1 MGHRA and CDR2 YSYEKL. CDR3: CASSQGKDPRDKYNYGYTF. The CDR3 region has the DNA TGCGCCAGCAGCCAAGGGAAGGACCCGCGGGACAAGTATAACTATGGCTACACCTTC.

This clonotype has only a few counts. This chain connects TRBV6-5 to TRBJ2-1, with 8 bases aligning to TRBD2. From germline, CDR1 is MNHEY and CDR2 SVGAGI. Trimming took 5 bases from V and 7 from J; bases not matched to a gene: 10. There are 15 residues in the CDR3. The CDR3: CASSRSSGVYNEQFF. CDR3 nucleotide sequence: TGTGCCAGCAGTCGTAGTAGCGGGGTTTATAATGAGCAGTTCTTC.

In this sample, this clonotype turned up a few times. The J gene is TRBJ1-1, the V gene TRBV29-1; the D gene is possibly TRBD1 (5 bases). CDR1 and CDR2 from the germline V gene are SQVTM and ANQGSEA. The CDR3 is made up of 12 amino acids. Trimming shortened V by 6 bases and J by 11 bases, and 19 bases separated the two germline ends. For the CDR3, the DNA is TGCAGCGTAGGGGACTTCTTAGAGGGTGCTTTCTTT. It yields the protein CSVGDFLEGAFF.

V usage is TRBV12-3 or TRBV12-4 and J usage is TRBJ2-3, with 12 bases lining up with TRBD2. This CDR3 region has 14 residues. Losses at the gene ends were 6 bases for V and 8 bases for J; bases not matched to a gene: 6. The CDR3 DNA follows: TGTGCCAGCAGCCAGACTAGCGGGGGTAGTACGCAGTATTTT. The encoded protein is CASSQTSGGSTQYF.

This clonotype turned up a few times. This sequence joins TRBV15 and TRBJ2-7; D could derive from TRBD1 or TRBD2 (5 bases each). V was shortened by 0 bases and J by 5 bases, with 11 bases between the two germline ends. CDR3 length: 14 amino acids. The germline V gene encodes CDR1 LNHNV and CDR2 YYDKDF (reference sequence). The CDR3 DNA reads as TGTGCCACCAGCAGAGATCGGGACGGGGACGAGCAGTACTTC. Translated, it gives CATSRDRDGDEQYF.

The chain has TRBV20-1 and TRBJ2-3; TRBD2 matches 8 bases. There are 14 residues in the CDR3. Germline CDR1 DFQATT, CDR2 SNEGSKA (reference sequence). Trimming cost V 4 bases and J 0 bases; bases outside gene matches: 3. The CDR3 region is CSAKTSVSTDTQYF. The DNA for the CDR3 is TGCAGTGCTAAGACTAGCGTGAGCACAGATACGCAGTATTTT.

This sequence joins TRBV2 and TRBJ1-6; D unclear. V lost 6 bases and J 8 bases, leaving 17 bases between the germline ends. CDR3 length: 15 residues. CDR1 and CDR2 from the germline V gene are SNHLY and FYNNEI. This CDR3 reads CASRYRLNADSPLHF. The CDR3 DNA reads as TGTGCCAGCAGATATCGACTCAACGCCGATTCACCCCTCCACTTT.

This sequence joins TRBV15 and TRBJ2-7; a weak D match, TRBD1 (5 bases). The DNA end favors TRBJ2-5, so the J call may be wrong. Germline CDR1 reads LNHNV; CDR2 reads YYDKDF (reference sequence). The CDR3 has 14 residues. The DNA of the CDR3 is TGTGCCACCAGCCCACGGTGGGGCAAAGAGACCCAGTACTTC. This encodes CATSPRWGKETQYF.

This CDR3 is CASSTGLEGGEQFF. CDR3 nucleotides: TGCGCCAGCAGCACTGGACTAGAAGGAGGTGAGCAGTTCTTC. V gene TRBV5-1 combines with J gene TRBJ2-1, with 7 bases lining up with TRBD2. V gave up 4 bases and J gave up 9 bases; unmatched junction bases: 10. CDR1 is SGHRS, CDR2 YFSETQ, per germline. The CDR3 covers 14 residues.

This clonotype came up a few times. The chain has TRBV5-1 and TRBJ2-7; unclear D gene. V was pared by 3 bases and J by 2 bases, with 15 bases between. Germline assignment: CDR1 SGHRS and CDR2 YFSETQ. This CDR3 comprises 15 residues. CDR3 loop: CASSSAGTLTYEQYF. In DNA form, the CDR3 reads TGCGCCAGCAGCTCAGCAGGTACCCTTACCTACGAGCAGTACTTC.

V usage is TRBV20-1 and J usage is TRBJ1-5, with a weak D call TRBD1 (5 bases). Between the trimmed V and J ends, which lost 3 bases and 5 bases, there was a span of 8 bases. CDR3 size: 12 residues. Germline loops: CDR1 DFQATT, CDR2 SNEGSKA (reference sequence). The CDR3 is CSARGPDQPQHF. CDR3 DNA sequence: TGCAGTGCTAGGGGACCTGATCAGCCCCAGCATTTT.

This clonotype came up a few times. The CDR3 loop is CASSPTGYNEQFF. The CDR3 bases are TGTGCCAGCAGTCCGACGGGGTACAATGAGCAGTTCTTC. V gene TRBV28 combines with J gene TRBJ2-1; D is possibly TRBD2 (5 bases). V dropped 5 bases and J dropped 4 bases, with 9 bases sitting between them. The CDR3 spans 13 residues. The germline gives CDR1 MDHEN, CDR2 SYDVKM.

The rearrangement joins TRBV5-1 to TRBJ2-1; D may correspond to TRBD1 or TRBD2 (5 bases each). Trimming shortened V by 4 bases and J by 6 bases, and 14 bases separated the two germline ends. The V gene's germline CDR1 is SGHRS and CDR2 YFSETQ. The CDR3 covers 14 residues. In DNA, the CDR3 is TGCGCCAGCAGCGACGGGACGCGGATCAATGAGCAGTTCTTC. Protein sequence: CASSDGTRINEQFF.

The chain employs TRBV5-1 and TRBJ2-3; 7 nucleotides line up with TRBD1. The V gene's germline CDR1 is SGHRS and CDR2 YFSETQ. With V trimmed by 2 bases and J by 14 bases, 14 bases remained unmatched. This CDR3 spans 14 amino acids. CDR3 bases: TGCGCCAGCAGCTTAGACCAGACCGGGACAGAGATGTATTTT. Its translation: CASSLDQTGTEMYF.

The V and J genes are TRBV20-1 and TRBJ1-4; D unresolved. Germline loops: CDR1 DFQATT, CDR2 SNEGSKA (reference sequence). The CDR3 length is 12 residues. V lost 6 bases to trimming and J lost 4 bases, with 9 bases between them. CDR3 residues: CSARPGNEKLFF. CDR3 nucleotide sequence: TGCAGTGCCAGACCGGGTAATGAAAAACTGTTTTTT.

CDR3: CASSPDRHEQYF. DNA for the CDR3: TGTGCCAGCAGTCCGGACAGGCACGAGCAGTACTTC. The chain links TRBV27 to TRBJ2-7, with TRBD1 matching over 7 bases. Germline V gene sequence: CDR1 MNHEY, CDR2 SMNVEV (reference sequence). The CDR3 spans 12 residues. The V segment lost 5 bases and the J segment 5 bases; nucleotides outside the gene matches: 3.

The CDR3 DNA is TGTGCCAGCAGCGGCGGGGGGCTAGCGGTGCACCCCTTCCACGAGCAGTACTTC. The encoded protein is CASSGGGLAVHPFHEQYF. The chain has TRBV3-1 and TRBJ2-4; 8 nucleotides match TRBD2. The J call is doubtful: the DNA matches TRBJ2-7 better. The CDR3 covers 18 residues. The germline gives CDR1 LGHDT, CDR2 YNNKEL (reference sequence).